Listed below are T cell receptor beta chains from one sample, sequenced in a study of cytomegalovirus exposure and HLA in healthy donors. Produced via immunoSEQ multiplex PCR; TCRdb's table is partial and in-frame only. This table has about 160,000 clones, around 72% appearing once. The sequenced sample consisted of PBMCs. Receptor source: a man in his forties in good health and CMV-seropositive. The CDR3 runs from the conserved cysteine through the conserved F or W. A D gene is named only where the DNA matches it firmly. Some rows have no size entry. The others give once, few or many, or a class for an expanded clone.

D,size,V,J,DNA,CDR3
TRBD1,.,TRBV5-1,TRBJ2-5,TGCGCCAGCAGCAGAGGGACAGGGGGTCGAGAGACCCAGTACTTC,CASSRGTGGRETQYF
.,.,TRBV9,TRBJ2-1,TGTGCCAGCTCCGAGGGTGGAGTATCCTACAATGAGCAGTTCTTC,CASSEGGVSYNEQFF
.,.,TRBV27,TRBJ1-1,TGTGCCAGCAGTTTATCCGGGAGGAACACTGAAGCTTTCTTT,CASSLSGRNTEAFF
TRBD2,.,TRBV7-8,TRBJ2-4,TGTGCCAGCAGCCCACGGAGGGTAGCGGGGGAAAACATTCAGTACTTC,CASSPRRVAGENIQYF
.,few,TRBV7-2,TRBJ1-1,TGTGCCAGCAGTCGTATCTCTTTAAACACTGAAGCTTTCTTT,CASSRISLNTEAFF
TRBD2,.,TRBV5-1,TRBJ2-1,TGCGCCAGCAGCCCCGGCAGCGGGGGAGGTTACAATGAGCAGTTCTTC,CASSPGSGGGYNEQFF
TRBD2,.,TRBV7-9,TRBJ2-1,TGTGCCAGCAGCCCCCCGGGACTAGCGGGGGGTGAGCAGTTCTTC,CASSPPGLAGGEQFF
TRBD1,.,TRBV9,TRBJ1-3,TGTGCCAGCAGCGTAGAGCCCCGAGGGGGCTTTGGAAACACCATATATTTT,CASSVEPRGGFGNTIYF
.,.,TRBV4-1,TRBJ2-7,TGCGCCAGCAGCCAAGATTTTCCCAAAACCTACGAGCAGTACTTC,CASSQDFPKTYEQYF
TRBD1,.,TRBV5-1,TRBJ2-4,TGCGCCAGCAGCGAACGGACAGGGAGCGGAGTCAAAAACATTCAGTACTTC,CASSERTGSGVKNIQYF